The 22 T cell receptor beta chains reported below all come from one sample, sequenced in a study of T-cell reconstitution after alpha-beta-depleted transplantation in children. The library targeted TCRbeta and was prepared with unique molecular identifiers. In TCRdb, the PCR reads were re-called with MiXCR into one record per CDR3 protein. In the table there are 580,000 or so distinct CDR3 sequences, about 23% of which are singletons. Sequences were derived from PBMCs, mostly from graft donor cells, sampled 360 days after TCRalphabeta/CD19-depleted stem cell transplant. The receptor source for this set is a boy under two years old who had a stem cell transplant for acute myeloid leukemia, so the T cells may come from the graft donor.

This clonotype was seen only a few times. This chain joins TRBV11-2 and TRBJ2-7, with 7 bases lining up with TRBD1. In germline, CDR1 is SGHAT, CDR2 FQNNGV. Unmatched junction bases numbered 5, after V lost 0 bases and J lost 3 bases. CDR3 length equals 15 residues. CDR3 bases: TGTGCCAGCAGCTTAGAGGGACAGATTAACTACGAGCAGTACGTC. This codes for CASSLEGQINYEQYV.

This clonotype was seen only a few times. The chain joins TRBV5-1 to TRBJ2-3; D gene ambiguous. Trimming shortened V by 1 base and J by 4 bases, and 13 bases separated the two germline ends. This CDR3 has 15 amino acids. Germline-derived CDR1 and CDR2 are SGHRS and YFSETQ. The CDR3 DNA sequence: TGCGCCAGCAGCTTGACTCCCGAAGCGCCAGATACGCAGTATTTT. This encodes CASSLTPEAPDTQYF.

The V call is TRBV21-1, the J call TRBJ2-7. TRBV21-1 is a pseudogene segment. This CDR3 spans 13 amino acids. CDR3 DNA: TGTGCCAGCAGCAAAGGGCGGTATGGCGAGCAGTACGTC. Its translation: CASSKGRYGEQYV.

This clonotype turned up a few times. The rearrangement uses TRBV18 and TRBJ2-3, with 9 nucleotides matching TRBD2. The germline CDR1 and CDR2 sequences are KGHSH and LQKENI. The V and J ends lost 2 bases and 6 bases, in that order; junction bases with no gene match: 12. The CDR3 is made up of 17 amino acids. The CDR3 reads CASSPTSGPPPGDTQYF. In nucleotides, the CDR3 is TGTGCCAGCTCACCAACTAGCGGGCCGCCCCCCGGCGATACGCAGTATTTT.

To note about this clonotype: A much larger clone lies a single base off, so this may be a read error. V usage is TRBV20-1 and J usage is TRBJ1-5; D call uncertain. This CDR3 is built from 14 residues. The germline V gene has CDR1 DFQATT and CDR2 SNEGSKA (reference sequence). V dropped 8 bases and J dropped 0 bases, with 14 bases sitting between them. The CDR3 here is CSSGSFYSNQPQHF. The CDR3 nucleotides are TGCAGTTCTGGGTCTTTCTATAGCAATCAGCCCCAGCATTTT.

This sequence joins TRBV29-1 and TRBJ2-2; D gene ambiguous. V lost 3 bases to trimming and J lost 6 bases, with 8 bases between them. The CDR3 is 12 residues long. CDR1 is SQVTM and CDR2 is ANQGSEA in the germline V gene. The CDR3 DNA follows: TGCAGCGTTGAGGGCCAACCCGGGGAGCTGTTTTTT. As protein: CSVEGQPGELFF.

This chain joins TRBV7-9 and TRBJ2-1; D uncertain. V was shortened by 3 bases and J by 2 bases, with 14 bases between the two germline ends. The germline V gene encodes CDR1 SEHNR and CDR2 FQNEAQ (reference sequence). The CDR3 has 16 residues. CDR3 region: CASSLHMAAPYNEQFF. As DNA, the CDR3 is TGTGCCAGCAGCTTGCATATGGCAGCCCCCTACAATGAGCAGTTCTTC.

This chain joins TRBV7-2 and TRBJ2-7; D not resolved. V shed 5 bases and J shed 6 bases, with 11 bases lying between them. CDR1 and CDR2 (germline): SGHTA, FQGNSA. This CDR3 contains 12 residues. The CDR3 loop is CASSPPSTEQYF. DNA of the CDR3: TGTGCCAGCAGCCCCCCCTCTACCGAGCAGTACTTC.

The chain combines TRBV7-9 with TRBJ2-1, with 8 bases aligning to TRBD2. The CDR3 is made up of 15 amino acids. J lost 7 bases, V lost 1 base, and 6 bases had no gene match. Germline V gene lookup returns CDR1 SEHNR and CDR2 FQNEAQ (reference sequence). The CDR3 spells CASSLERTSRNEQFF. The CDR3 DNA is TGTGCCAGCAGCTTAGAGAGGACTAGCAGGAATGAGCAGTTCTTC.

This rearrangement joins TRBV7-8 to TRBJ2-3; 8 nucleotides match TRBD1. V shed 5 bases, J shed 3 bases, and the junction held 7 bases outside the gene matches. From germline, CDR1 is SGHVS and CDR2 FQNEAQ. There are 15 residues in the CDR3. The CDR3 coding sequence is TGTGCCAGCAGCAAAGGACAGGGAGCGACAGATACGCAGTATTTT. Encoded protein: CASSKGQGATDTQYF.

The CDR3 coding sequence is TGTGCCAGCAGTTTACGCGTAGGGGGGCCCAGCACAGATACGCAGTATTTT. Translation: CASSLRVGGPSTDTQYF. The rearrangement joins TRBV12-3 or TRBV12-4 to TRBJ2-3; D may match TRBD1 or TRBD2 (6 bases each). CDR3 length equals 17 residues. Trimming removed 2 bases at V and 0 bases at J, with 15 bases between.

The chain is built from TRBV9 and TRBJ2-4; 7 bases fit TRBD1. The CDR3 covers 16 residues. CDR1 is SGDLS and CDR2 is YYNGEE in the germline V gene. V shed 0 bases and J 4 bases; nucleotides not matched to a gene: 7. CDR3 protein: CASSVEGDSPKNIQYF. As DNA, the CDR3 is TGTGCCAGCAGCGTAGAGGGGGACAGCCCGAAAAACATTCAGTACTTC.

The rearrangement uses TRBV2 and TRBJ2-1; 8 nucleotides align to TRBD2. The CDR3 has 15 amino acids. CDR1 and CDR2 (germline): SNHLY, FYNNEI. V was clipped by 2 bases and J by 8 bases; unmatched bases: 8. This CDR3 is CASSEKRGIGDEQFF. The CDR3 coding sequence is TGTGCCAGCAGTGAAAAGCGGGGGATTGGGGATGAGCAGTTCTTC.

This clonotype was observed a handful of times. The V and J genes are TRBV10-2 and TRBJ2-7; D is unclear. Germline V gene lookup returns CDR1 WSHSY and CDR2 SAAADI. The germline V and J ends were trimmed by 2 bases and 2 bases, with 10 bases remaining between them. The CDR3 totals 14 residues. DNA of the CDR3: TGCGCCAGCAGTGAGAAAAGGTCACCCTACGAGCAGTACGTC. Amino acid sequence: CASSEKRSPYEQYV.

DNA of the CDR3: TGTGCCAGCAGCTCCGGGACTATTGGTTTTCCAGATACGCAGTATTTT. Its protein is CASSSGTIGFPDTQYF. The gene calls are TRBV7-7 and TRBJ2-3, with TRBD2 identical over 7 bases. The CDR3 has 16 amino acids. Germline V gene data show CDR1 as SSHAT and CDR2 as FNYEAQ (reference sequence). J lost 4 bases, V lost 4 bases, and 11 bases had no gene match.

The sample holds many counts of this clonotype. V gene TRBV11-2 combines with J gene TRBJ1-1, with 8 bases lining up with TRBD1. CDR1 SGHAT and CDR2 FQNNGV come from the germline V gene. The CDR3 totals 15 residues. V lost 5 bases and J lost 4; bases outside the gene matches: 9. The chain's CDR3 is CASSTRTGRGTEAFF. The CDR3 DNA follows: TGTGCCAGCAGCACCCGGACAGGGAGGGGCACTGAAGCTTTCTTT.

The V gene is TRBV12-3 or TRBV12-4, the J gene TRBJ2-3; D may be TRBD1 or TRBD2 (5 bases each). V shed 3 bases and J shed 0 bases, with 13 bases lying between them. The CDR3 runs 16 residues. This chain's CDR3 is CASSLLRGQSTDTQYF. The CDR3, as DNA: TGTGCCAGCAGTTTGCTTCGGGGCCAAAGCACAGATACGCAGTATTTT.

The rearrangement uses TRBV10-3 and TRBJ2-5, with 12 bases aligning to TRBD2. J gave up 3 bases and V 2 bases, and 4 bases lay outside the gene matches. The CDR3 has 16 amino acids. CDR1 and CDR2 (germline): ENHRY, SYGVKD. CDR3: CAISEGLAGREETQYF. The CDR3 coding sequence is TGTGCCATCAGTGAGGGACTAGCGGGGAGGGAAGAGACCCAGTACTTC.

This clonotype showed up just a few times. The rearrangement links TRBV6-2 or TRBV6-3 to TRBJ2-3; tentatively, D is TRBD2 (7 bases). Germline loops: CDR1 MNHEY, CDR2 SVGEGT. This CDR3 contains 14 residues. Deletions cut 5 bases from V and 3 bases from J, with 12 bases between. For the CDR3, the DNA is TGTGCCAGCAGTGCCGGGGGGCAAACAGATACGCAGTATTTT. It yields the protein CASSAGGQTDTQYF.

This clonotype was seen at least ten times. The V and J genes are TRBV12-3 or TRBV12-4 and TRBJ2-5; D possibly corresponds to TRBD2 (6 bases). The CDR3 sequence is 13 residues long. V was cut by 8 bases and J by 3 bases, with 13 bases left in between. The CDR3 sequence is CASRRDAEETQYF. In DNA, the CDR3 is TGTGCCAGCCGGCGGGACGCCGAAGAGACCCAGTACTTC.

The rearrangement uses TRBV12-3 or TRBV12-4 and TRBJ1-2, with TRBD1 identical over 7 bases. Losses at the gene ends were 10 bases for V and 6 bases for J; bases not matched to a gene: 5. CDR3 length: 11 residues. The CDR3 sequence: CAISQGDGYTF. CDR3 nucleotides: TGTGCCATAAGCCAGGGGGATGGCTACACCTTC.

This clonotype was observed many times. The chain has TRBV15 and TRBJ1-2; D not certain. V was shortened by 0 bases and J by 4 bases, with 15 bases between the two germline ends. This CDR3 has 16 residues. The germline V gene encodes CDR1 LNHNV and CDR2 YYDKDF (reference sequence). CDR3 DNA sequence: TGTGCCACCAGCAGAGATCTTAATCCAGGCCTCTATGGCTACACCTTC. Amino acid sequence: CATSRDLNPGLYGYTF.